One and the same sample provided the 25 T cell receptor beta chains below, sequenced in a study of response to subunit inactivated influenza vaccine. Via MiXCR, TCRdb re-called the RT-PCR reads, giving one row per CDR3 protein. The sample contains a few hundred thousand distinct CDR3 sequences, 20% to 25% of which appear only once. The specimen comprised PBMCs from blood, sampled approximately 20 months after vaccination. These receptors were obtained from a man aged 50 to 69 who received an inactivated influenza vaccine.

This clonotype was recorded a few times. The chain combines TRBV12-3 or TRBV12-4 with TRBJ2-1; 8 nucleotides line up with TRBD2. The CDR3 contains 16 residues. Losses at the gene ends were 8 bases for V and 7 bases for J; bases not matched to a gene: 16. This CDR3 is CASSGVASGSLNEQFF. The CDR3 region has the DNA TGTGCCAGCTCCGGGGTGGCCAGCGGGAGTCTTAATGAGCAGTTCTTC.

This CDR3 reads CASGQVGYGYTF. In DNA, the CDR3 is TGCGCCAGCGGGCAGGTCGGCTATGGCTACACCTTC. The V and J genes are TRBV4-1 and TRBJ1-2, with D unclear. Germline V gene lookup returns CDR1 MGHRA and CDR2 YSYEKL. V was cut by 8 bases and J by 4 bases, with 11 bases left in between. The CDR3 has 12 residues.

This clonotype was seen a few times. The V gene is TRBV12-3 or TRBV12-4, the J gene TRBJ1-6, with unresolved D. V lost 8 bases, J lost 0 bases, and 8 bases lay in between. The CDR3 is made up of 14 amino acids. CDR3 coding DNA: TGTGCCAGCCGTCTTAGCTCCTATAATTCACCCCTCCACTTT. Its translation is CASRLSSYNSPLHF.

The genes are TRBV11-2 and TRBJ2-7; D may be TRBD2 (5 bases). This CDR3 has 13 amino acids. The ends were cut back, 6 bases at V and 3 bases at J, with 12 bases in the middle. Per the germline V gene, CDR1 is SGHAT and CDR2 is FQNNGV. CDR3 nucleotide sequence: TGTGCCAGCAGTGCGAGGGCCCACTACGAGCAGTACTTC. This codes for CASSARAHYEQYF.

This clonotype has only a few counts. The V call is TRBV3-1, the J call TRBJ2-3; D perhaps matches TRBD2 (5 bases). This CDR3 region has 15 residues. Germline CDR1 and CDR2: LGHDT and YNNKEL (reference sequence). The germline V and J ends were trimmed by 3 bases and 3 bases, with 13 bases remaining between them. CDR3: CASSHPPGSTDTQYF. DNA of the CDR3: TGTGCCAGCAGCCACCCTCCGGGATCTACAGATACGCAGTATTTT.

This clonotype was counted a few times. This chain links TRBV7-2 with TRBJ2-4, with TRBD2 as a possible D gene (5 bases). Germline V gene lookup returns CDR1 SGHTA and CDR2 FQGNSA. Trimming cost V 3 bases and J 0 bases, with 9 bases left between them. The CDR3 is 15 amino acids. The CDR3 DNA reads TGTGCCAGCAGCTTTCTCGGGGTAGCCAAAAACATTCAGTACTTC. The encoded protein is CASSFLGVAKNIQYF.

This clonotype was seen a few times. The chain employs TRBV5-1 and TRBJ1-2, with D unresolved. The CDR3 length is 15 residues. Between the trimmed V and J ends, which lost 1 base and 8 bases, there was a span of 18 bases. The germline CDR1 and CDR2 sequences are SGHRS and YFSETQ. In DNA form, the CDR3 reads TGCGCCAGCAGCTTGAACGGATCCGGCCCTAAAGGCTACACCTTC. It codes for CASSLNGSGPKGYTF.

The gene calls are TRBV9 and TRBJ2-5; D assignment may be TRBD1 or TRBD2 (5 bases each). The CDR3 sequence is 13 residues long. The V gene lost 0 bases and the J gene lost 3 bases, with 6 bases spanning the gap. Germline lookup yields CDR1 SGDLS and CDR2 YYNGEE. CDR3: CASSVVGEETQYF. The CDR3 nucleotides are TGTGCCAGCAGCGTAGTGGGGGAAGAGACCCAGTACTTC. Full variable domain (missing parts from reference TRBV9 and TRBJ2-5): DSGVTQTPKHLITATGQRVTLRCSPRSGDLSVYWYQQSLDQGLQFLIQYYNGEERAKGNILERFSAQQFPDLHSELNLSSLELGDSALYFCASSVVGEETQYFGPGTRLLVL.

This clonotype was seen many times. This chain uses TRBV4-3 with TRBJ1-6, with D hard to call. CDR1 LGHNA and CDR2 YSLEER come from the germline V gene. V lost 1 base and J 16 bases, leaving 14 bases between the germline ends. This CDR3 contains 13 residues. CDR3 nucleotides: TGCGCCAGCAGCCAAGTCCGAGGCAGAGCACTCCACTTT. Amino acids: CASSQVRGRALHF.

The V gene is TRBV5-1, the J gene TRBJ2-7, with D perhaps TRBD2 (5 bases). Trimming cost V 4 bases and J 2 bases, with 13 bases left between them. The CDR3 sequence is 14 residues long. Germline V gene lookup returns CDR1 SGHRS and CDR2 YFSETQ. The CDR3 DNA follows: TGCGCCAGCAGCGTCGGACTGGAACCCTACGAGCAGTACTTC. It yields the protein CASSVGLEPYEQYF.

This clonotype was detected only a few times. The V and J genes are TRBV7-9 and TRBJ2-3; D is unclear. This CDR3 is 11 amino acids long. V shed 7 bases and J shed 6 bases, with 8 bases lying between them. The germline gives CDR1 SEHNR, CDR2 FQNEAQ (reference sequence). In nucleotides, the CDR3 is TGTGCCAGCACCCTTCGGGATACGCAGTATTTT. Its protein is CASTLRDTQYF.

This clonotype was counted between two and nine times. V is TRBV12-3 or TRBV12-4 and J is TRBJ1-1; no reliable D call. The length of the CDR3 is 13 residues. Deletions cut 10 bases from V and 4 bases from J, with 16 bases between. DNA for the CDR3: TGTGCCACGGTGGTCGGCTTGGGCACTGAAGCTTTCTTT. This gives the protein CATVVGLGTEAFF.

This clonotype came up many times. The chain employs TRBV5-1 and TRBJ1-3; no clear D gene. Deletions cut 0 bases from V and 4 bases from J, with 14 bases between. Germline V gene lookup returns CDR1 SGHRS and CDR2 YFSETQ. This CDR3 region has 16 residues. For the CDR3, the DNA is TGCGCCAGCAGCTTGGCCCAGGCCGCGGGGGGAAACACCATATATTTT. Its protein is CASSLAQAAGGNTIYF.

This clonotype was recorded a few times. This rearrangement joins TRBV4-3 to TRBJ1-2; 7 nucleotides align to TRBD1. This CDR3 spans 16 amino acids. V lost 1 base to trimming and J lost 0 bases; unmatched junction nucleotides: 5. Germline V CDR1 and CDR2: LGHNA, YSLEER. CDR3 DNA sequence: TGCGCCAGCAGCCAAGGACAGGGAATAACTAACTATGGCTACACCTTC. This encodes CASSQGQGITNYGYTF.

The count of this clonotype is one. The J gene is TRBJ2-1, the V gene TRBV30, with a weak D call TRBD2 (6 bases). The V end lost 2 bases, the J end lost 2 bases, and 10 bases lay between the germline ends. Per the germline V gene, CDR1 is GTSNPN and CDR2 is SVGIG (reference sequence). CDR3 size: 14 residues. The CDR3 here is CAWSIAAPYNEQFF. The CDR3 DNA reads TGTGCCTGGAGTATAGCGGCCCCCTACAATGAGCAGTTCTTC.

This chain joins TRBV20-1 and TRBJ2-1; 7 bases fit TRBD1. The CDR3 has 14 amino acids. V was clipped by 3 bases and J by 4 bases; unmatched bases: 6. Germline V CDR1 and CDR2: DFQATT, SNEGSKA (reference sequence). CDR3 in amino acids: CSASRDSRYNEQFF. The CDR3 DNA reads TGCAGTGCTAGCCGGGACAGCCGTTACAATGAGCAGTTCTTC.

The chain combines TRBV5-1 with TRBJ2-1; D remains ambiguous. This CDR3 spans 15 amino acids. V lost 0 bases to trimming and J lost 6 bases, with 13 bases between them. Germline CDR1 is SGHRS and CDR2 is YFSETQ. CDR3 region: CASSLVAEVGNEQFF. CDR3 sequence (DNA): TGCGCCAGCAGCTTGGTTGCGGAAGTGGGCAATGAGCAGTTCTTC.

The V gene is TRBV7-9, the J gene TRBJ1-1, with no clear D. The CDR3 runs 13 residues. Deletions cut 2 bases from V and 3 bases from J, with 7 bases between. Germline V CDR1 and CDR2: SEHNR, FQNEAQ (reference sequence). Here the CDR3 reads CASSLNGYTEAFF. The DNA of the CDR3 is TGTGCCAGCAGCTTAAACGGTTACACTGAAGCTTTCTTT.

This clonotype was observed a few times. The V call is TRBV4-3, the J call TRBJ1-6; a possible D gene is TRBD1 (5 bases). Germline loops: CDR1 LGHNA, CDR2 YSLEER. This CDR3 comprises 14 residues. Trimming left V 6 bases short and J 4 bases short, with 10 bases between. In DNA, the CDR3 is TGCGCCAGCAGTCAGACAGATTATAATTCACCCCTCCACTTT. Translated: CASSQTDYNSPLHF.

The chain combines TRBV25-1 with TRBJ2-3; no reliable D call. V gave up 4 bases and J gave up 8 bases, with 4 bases separating them. The germline CDR1 and CDR2 sequences are MGHDK and SYGVNS. The CDR3 totals 10 residues. The CDR3 is CASSAGTQYF. CDR3 DNA sequence: TGTGCCAGCAGTGCCGGTACGCAGTATTTT.

This clonotype was counted many times. The chain joins TRBV10-3 to TRBJ1-1; no clear D gene. There are 14 residues in the CDR3. Germline CDR1 reads ENHRY; CDR2 reads SYGVKD. V was cut by 5 bases and J by 0 bases, with 10 bases left in between. This CDR3 reads CAISMTAMNTEAFF. CDR3 DNA: TGTGCCATCAGTATGACCGCGATGAACACTGAAGCTTTCTTT.

This clonotype was picked up a small number of times. The V call is TRBV4-3, the J call TRBJ2-3; the D gene is possibly TRBD2 (6 bases). Trimming stripped 2 bases from V and 2 bases from J, with 17 bases between. Germline CDR1 is LGHNA and CDR2 is YSLEER. The CDR3 loop spans 17 amino acids. The CDR3: CASSQRIWRDPTDTQYF. The CDR3 region has the DNA TGCGCCAGCAGCCAACGTATTTGGCGGGATCCCACAGATACGCAGTATTTT.

This rearrangement joins TRBV12-3 or TRBV12-4 to TRBJ2-7; 9 bases fit TRBD1. Germline trimming cut 3 bases from V and 4 bases from J; bases unmatched to any gene: 4. The CDR3 contains 14 residues. The CDR3 bases are TGTGCCAGCAGTTTCGACAGGGGGACATACGAGCAGTACTTC. Amino acids: CASSFDRGTYEQYF.

The chain joins TRBV6-5 to TRBJ2-3; the D gene is possibly TRBD1 (5 bases). CDR3 length: 16 amino acids. Germline V CDR1 and CDR2: MNHEY, SVGAGI. V was shortened by 0 bases and J by 2 bases, with 12 bases between the two germline ends. In DNA form, the CDR3 reads TGTGCCAGCAGTTACTCCCCTGCAGGGTACACAGATACGCAGTATTTT. Translated, it gives CASSYSPAGYTDTQYF.

In its sample, this clonotype was seen a few times. This chain joins TRBV6-2 or TRBV6-3 and TRBJ1-1, with D uncertain. The V end was cut by 6 bases, the J end by 4 bases, with 12 bases between. Germline V gene data show CDR1 as MNHEY and CDR2 as SVGEGT. This CDR3 contains 13 residues. The CDR3, as DNA: TGTGCCAGCAGAACCGACTGGGGCACTGAAGCTTTCTTT. Its protein product is CASRTDWGTEAFF.